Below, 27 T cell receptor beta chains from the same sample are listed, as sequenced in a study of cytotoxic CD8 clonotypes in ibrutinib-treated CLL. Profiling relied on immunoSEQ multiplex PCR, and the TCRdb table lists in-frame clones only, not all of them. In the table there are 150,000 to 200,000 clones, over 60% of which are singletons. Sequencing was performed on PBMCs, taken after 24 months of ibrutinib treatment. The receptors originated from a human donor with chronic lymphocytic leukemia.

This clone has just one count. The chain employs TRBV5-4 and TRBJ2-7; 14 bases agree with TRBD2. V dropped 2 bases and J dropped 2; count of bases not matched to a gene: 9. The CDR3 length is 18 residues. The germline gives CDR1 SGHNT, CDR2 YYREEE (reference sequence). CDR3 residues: CASSFGGLAGGMAYEQYF. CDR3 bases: TGTGCCAGCAGCTTTGGAGGACTAGCGGGAGGAATGGCCTACGAGCAGTACTTC.

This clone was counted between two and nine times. The chain's CDR3 is CASSYRGSGNTIYF. The CDR3 region has the DNA TGTGCCAGCAGTTACAGGGGCTCTGGAAACACCATATATTTT. The J gene is TRBJ1-3, the V gene TRBV6-5; D might be TRBD1 (5 bases). Trimming cost V 2 bases and J 0 bases, with 5 bases left between them. The germline gives CDR1 MNHEY, CDR2 SVGAGI. The CDR3 runs to 14 residues.

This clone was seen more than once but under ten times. This CDR3 reads CASSLQGLSFTF. CDR3 DNA: TGTGCCAGCAGTCTACAGGGGCTGTCCTTCACCTTC. This chain links TRBV5-8 with TRBJ1-2, with 7 positions matching TRBD1. The CDR3 runs 12 residues. Looked up from germline, CDR1 is SGHTS and CDR2 is YDEGEE. The junction had 11 bases not matched to a gene; V was cut back by 5 bases and J by 13 bases.

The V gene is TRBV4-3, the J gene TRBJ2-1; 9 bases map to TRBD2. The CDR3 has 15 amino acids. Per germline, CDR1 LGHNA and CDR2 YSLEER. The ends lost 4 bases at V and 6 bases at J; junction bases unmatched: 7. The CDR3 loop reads CASSRVAGASNEQFF. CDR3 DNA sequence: TGCGCCAGCAGCCGAGTAGCGGGAGCTAGCAATGAGCAGTTCTTC.

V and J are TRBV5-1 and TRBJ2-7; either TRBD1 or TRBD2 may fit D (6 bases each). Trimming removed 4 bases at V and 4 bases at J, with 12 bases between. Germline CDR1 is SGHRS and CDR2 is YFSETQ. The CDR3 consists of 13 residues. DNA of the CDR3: TGCGCCAGCAGCGGGGGGCATGGATACGAGCAGTACTTC. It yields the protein CASSGGHGYEQYF.

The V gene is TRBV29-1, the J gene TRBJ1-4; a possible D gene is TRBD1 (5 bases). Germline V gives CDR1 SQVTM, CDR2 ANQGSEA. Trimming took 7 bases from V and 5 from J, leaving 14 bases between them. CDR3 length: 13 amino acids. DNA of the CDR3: TGCAGCGCCGAAACCGACAGCAATGAAAAACTGTTTTTT. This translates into CSAETDSNEKLFF. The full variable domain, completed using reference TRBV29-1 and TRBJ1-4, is SAVISQKPSRDICQRGTSLTIQCQVDSQVTMMFWYRQQPGQSLTLIATANQGSEATYESGFVIDKFPISRPNLTFSTLTVSNMSPEDSSIYLCSAETDSNEKLFFGSGTQLSVL.

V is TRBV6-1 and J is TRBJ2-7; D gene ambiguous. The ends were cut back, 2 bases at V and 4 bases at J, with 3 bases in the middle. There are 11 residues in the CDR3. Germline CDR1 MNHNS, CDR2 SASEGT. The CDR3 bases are TGTGCCAGCAGTGAACGGTACGAGCAGTACTTC. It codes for CASSERYEQYF.

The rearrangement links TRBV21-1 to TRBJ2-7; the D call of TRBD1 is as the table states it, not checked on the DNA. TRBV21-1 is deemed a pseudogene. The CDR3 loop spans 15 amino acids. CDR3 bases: TGTGCCATGCCGGTCGGACAGGGGTGTTCGTACGAGCAGTACTTC. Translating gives CAMPVGQGCSYEQYF.

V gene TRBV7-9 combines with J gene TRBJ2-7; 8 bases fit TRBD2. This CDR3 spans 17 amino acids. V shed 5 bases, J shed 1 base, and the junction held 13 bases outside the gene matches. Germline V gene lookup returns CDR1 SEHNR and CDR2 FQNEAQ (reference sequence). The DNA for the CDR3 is TGTGCCAGCAGCATCTCCGGGACTAGTTGGGTTTCCTACGAGCAGTACTTC. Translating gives CASSISGTSWVSYEQYF.

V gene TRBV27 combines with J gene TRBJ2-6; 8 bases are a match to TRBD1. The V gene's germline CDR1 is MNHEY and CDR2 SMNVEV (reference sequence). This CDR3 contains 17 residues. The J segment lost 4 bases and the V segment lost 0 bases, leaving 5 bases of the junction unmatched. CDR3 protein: CASSLSARGPGANVLTF. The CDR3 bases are TGTGCCAGCAGTTTATCGGCCAGGGGGCCCGGGGCCAACGTCCTGACTTTC.

In DNA form, the CDR3 reads TGTGCCAGCCAGACGACAGGAAACCTCCAAGAGACCCAGTACTTC. Its protein is CASQTTGNLQETQYF. J is TRBJ2-5 and V is TRBV7-2; a weak D match, TRBD1 (6 bases). Between the trimmed V and J ends, which lost 8 bases and 1 base, there was a span of 17 bases. The germline CDR1 and CDR2 sequences are SGHTA and FQGNSA. The CDR3 is made up of 15 amino acids. Full variable domain (missing parts from reference TRBV7-2 and TRBJ2-5): GAGVSQSPSNKVTEKGKDVELRCDPISGHTALYWYRQSLGQGLEFLIYFQGNSAPDKSGLPSDRFSAERTGGSVSTLTIQRTQQEDSAVYLCASQTTGNLQETQYFGPGTRLLVL.

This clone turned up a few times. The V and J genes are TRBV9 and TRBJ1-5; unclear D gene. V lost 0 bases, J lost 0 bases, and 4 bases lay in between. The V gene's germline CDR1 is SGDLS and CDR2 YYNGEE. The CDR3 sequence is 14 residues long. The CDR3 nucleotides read TGTGCCAGCAGCGTAGGAAATAGCAATCAGCCCCAGCATTTT. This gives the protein CASSVGNSNQPQHF.

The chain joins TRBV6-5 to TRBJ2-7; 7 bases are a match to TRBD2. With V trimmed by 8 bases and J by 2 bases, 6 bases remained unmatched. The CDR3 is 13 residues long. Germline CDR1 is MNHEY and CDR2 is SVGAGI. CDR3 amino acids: CASAPGTTYEQYF. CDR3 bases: TGTGCCAGCGCCCCCGGGACTACCTACGAGCAGTACTTC.

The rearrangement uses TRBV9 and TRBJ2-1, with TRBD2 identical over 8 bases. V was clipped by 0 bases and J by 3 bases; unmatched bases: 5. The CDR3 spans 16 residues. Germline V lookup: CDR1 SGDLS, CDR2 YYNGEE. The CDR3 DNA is TGTGCCAGCAGCGTAGTATTTAGCGGGAACTACAATGAGCAGTTCTTC. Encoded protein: CASSVVFSGNYNEQFF.

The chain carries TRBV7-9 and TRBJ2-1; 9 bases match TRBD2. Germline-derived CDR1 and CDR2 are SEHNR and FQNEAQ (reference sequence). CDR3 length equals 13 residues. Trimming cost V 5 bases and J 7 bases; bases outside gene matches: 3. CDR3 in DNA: TGTGCCAGCAGCCTGGGACTAGCAAATGAGCAGTTCTTC. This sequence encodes CASSLGLANEQFF.

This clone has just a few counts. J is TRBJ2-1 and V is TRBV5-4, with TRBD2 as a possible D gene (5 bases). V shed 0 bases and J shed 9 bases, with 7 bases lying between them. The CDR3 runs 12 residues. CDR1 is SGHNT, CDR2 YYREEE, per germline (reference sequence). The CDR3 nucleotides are TGTGCCAGCAGCTTGGACAGCGGTGAGCAGTTCTTC. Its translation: CASSLDSGEQFF.

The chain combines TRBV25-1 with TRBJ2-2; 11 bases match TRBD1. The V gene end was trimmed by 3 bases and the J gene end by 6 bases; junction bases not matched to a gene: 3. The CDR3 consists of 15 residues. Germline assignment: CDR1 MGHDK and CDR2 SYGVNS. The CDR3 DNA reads TGTGCCAGCAGTGATCCGGGACAGGGGGCCGGGGAGCTGTTTTTT. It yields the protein CASSDPGQGAGELFF.

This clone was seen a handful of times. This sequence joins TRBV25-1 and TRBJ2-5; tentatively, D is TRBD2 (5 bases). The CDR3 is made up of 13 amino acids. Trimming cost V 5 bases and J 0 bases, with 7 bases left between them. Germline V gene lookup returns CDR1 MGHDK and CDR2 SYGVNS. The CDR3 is CASSIAYQETQYF. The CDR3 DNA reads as TGTGCCAGCAGTATAGCGTACCAAGAGACCCAGTACTTC.

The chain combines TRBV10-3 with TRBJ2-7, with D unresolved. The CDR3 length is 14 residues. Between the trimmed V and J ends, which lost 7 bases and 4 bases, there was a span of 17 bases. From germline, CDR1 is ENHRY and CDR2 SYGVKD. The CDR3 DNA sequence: TGTGCCATCAAAACGAGTGACTCCCGGTACGAGCAGTACTTC. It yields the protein CAIKTSDSRYEQYF.

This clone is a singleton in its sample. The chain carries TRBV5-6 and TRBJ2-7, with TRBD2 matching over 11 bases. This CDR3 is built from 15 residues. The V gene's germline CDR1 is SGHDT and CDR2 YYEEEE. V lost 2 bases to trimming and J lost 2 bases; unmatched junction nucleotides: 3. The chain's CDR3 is CASSFLAGGPYEQYF. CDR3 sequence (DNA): TGTGCCAGCAGCTTTCTAGCGGGGGGTCCCTACGAGCAGTACTTC.

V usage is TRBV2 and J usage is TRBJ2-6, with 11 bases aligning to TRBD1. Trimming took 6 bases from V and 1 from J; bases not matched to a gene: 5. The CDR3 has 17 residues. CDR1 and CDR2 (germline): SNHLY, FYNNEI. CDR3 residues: CASRPGQGVSGANVLTF. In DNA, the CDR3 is TGTGCCAGCAGACCGGGACAGGGGGTTTCTGGGGCCAACGTCCTGACTTTC.

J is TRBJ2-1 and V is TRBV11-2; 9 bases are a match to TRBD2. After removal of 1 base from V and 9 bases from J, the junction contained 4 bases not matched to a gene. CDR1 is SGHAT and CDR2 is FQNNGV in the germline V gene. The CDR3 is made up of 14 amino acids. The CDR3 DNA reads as TGTGCCAGCAGCTTAGGCGGGAGGGCCTTTGAGCAGTTCTTC. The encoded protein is CASSLGGRAFEQFF.

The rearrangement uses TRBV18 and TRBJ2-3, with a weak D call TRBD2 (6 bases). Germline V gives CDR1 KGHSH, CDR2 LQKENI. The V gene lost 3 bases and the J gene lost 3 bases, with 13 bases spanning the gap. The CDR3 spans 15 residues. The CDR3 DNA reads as TGTGCCAGCTCACCCGGGGTCGGGAGAACAGATACGCAGTATTTT. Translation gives CASSPGVGRTDTQYF.

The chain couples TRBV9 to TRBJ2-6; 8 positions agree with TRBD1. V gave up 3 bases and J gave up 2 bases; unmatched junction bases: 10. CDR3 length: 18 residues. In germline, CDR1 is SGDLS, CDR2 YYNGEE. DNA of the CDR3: TGTGCCAGCAGCGGGGGGACAGGTTTGTATCCTGGGGCCAACGTCCTGACTTTC. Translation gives CASSGGTGLYPGANVLTF.

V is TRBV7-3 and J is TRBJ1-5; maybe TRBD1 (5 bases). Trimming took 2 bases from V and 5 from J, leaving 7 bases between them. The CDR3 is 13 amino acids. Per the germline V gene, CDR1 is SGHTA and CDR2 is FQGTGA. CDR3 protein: CASSLGGDQPQHF. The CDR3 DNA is TGTGCCAGCAGCTTAGGAGGGGATCAGCCCCAGCATTTT.

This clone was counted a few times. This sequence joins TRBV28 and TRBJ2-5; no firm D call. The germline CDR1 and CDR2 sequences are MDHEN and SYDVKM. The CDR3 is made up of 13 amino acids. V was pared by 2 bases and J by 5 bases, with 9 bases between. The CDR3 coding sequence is TGTGCCAGCAGTTTAAATAGCTGGGAGACCCAGTACTTC. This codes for CASSLNSWETQYF.

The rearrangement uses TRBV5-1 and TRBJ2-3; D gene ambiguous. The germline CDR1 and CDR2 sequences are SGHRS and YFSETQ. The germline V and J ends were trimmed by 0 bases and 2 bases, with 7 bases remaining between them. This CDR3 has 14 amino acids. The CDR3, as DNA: TGCGCCAGCAGCTTGGCAAAGCCCACAGATACGCAGTATTTT. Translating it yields CASSLAKPTDTQYF.